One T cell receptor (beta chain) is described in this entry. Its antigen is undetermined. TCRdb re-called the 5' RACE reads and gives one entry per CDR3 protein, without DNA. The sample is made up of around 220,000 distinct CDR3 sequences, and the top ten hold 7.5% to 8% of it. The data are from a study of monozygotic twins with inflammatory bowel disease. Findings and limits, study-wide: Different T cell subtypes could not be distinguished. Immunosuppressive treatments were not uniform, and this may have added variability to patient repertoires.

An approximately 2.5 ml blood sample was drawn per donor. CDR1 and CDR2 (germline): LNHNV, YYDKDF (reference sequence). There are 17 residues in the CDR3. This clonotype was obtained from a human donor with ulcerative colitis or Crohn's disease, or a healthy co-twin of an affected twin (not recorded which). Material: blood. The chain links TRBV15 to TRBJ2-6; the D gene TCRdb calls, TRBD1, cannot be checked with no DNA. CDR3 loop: CATSRWDGASGANVLTF.